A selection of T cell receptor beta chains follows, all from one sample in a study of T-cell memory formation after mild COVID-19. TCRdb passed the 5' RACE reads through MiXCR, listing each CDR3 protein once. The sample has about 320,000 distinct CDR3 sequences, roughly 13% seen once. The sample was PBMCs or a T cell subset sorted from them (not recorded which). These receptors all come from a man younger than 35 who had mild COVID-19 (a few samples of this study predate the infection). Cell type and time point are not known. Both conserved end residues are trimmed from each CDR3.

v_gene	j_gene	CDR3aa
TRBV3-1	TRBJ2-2	ASSQTTTEPNTGELF
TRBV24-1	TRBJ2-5	ATSRRGETQY
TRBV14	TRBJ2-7	ASSQVRVSEQY
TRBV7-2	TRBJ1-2	ASSLGLGPSSWGYT
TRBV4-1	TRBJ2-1	ASSQEVSGANNEQF
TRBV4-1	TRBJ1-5	ASSQPGGDQPQH
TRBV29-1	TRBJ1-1	SVRTGDTEAF
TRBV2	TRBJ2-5	ASRGTSGETQY
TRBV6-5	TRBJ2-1	ASSYGTGGYEQF
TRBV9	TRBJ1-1	ASSVVQGASTEAF
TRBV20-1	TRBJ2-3	SAPGLAVFPGHTQY
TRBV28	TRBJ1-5	ASSPDQVYQPQH
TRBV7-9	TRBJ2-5	ASSPGTVQETQY
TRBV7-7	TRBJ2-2	ASSSRTGELF
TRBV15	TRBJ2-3	ATSLQRTAGGQGWSDTQY
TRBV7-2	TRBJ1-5	ASSRTGEWVNQPQH
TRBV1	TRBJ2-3	TSSTVGLAGGGLVIGTQY
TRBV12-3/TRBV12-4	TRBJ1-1	ASGHRSSGTEAF
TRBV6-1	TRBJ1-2	ASTEDVDYGYT
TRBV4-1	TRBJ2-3	ASSQLGYGGDTQY
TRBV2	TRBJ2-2	ASSEENGELF
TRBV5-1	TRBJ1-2	ASSLDSGGYYGYT
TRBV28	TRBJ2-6	ASTIGGSGANVLT
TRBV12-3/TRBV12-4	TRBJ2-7	ASSSLDRRYEQY
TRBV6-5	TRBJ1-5	ASSLLRDRQPQH
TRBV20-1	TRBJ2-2	SAREGGTGELF
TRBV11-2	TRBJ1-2	ASSPPGRYGYT
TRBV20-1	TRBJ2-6	SARGSSGANVLT
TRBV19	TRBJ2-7	ATSQGPMGEQY
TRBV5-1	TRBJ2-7	ASSPGGTEVYEQY
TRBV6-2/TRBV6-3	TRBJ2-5	ASSRTSGGAQQETQY
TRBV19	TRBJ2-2	ASRVIGELSTGELF
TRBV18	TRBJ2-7	ASSDRSLTYEQY
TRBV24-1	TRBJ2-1	ATGPGAGYEQF
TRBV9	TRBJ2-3	ASSVASGTDTQY
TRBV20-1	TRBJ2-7	SAALPGQGYEQY
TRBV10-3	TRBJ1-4	AISEGDEKLF
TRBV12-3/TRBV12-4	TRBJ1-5	ASSAPGMSNQPQH
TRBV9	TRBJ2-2	ASSVAAGGFTGELF
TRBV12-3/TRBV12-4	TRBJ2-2	ASAGTGELF
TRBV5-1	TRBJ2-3	ASSFPAGGDTQY
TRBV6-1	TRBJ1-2	ASTEGEPPFYGYT
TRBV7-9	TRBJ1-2	ASSWRTYYGYT
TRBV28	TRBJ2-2	ASSQLIRAFGELF
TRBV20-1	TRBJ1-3	SARGAHSGNTIY
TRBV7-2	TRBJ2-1	ASSARLAGGPDEQF
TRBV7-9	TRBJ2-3	ASESTDTQY
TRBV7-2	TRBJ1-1	ASSPKVRANTEAF